The 21 T cell receptor beta chains below come from one sample, sequenced in a study of T-cell reconstitution after alpha-beta-depleted transplantation in children. As it was prepared, the TCRbeta library received unique molecular identifiers. TCRdb re-derived calls from the PCR reads in MiXCR, one entry per CDR3 protein. In the table there are roughly 100,000 distinct CDR3 sequences, around 7.8% of which are singletons. Sequenced material: PBMCs, taken before TCRalphabeta/CD19-depleted stem cell transplant. These receptor sequences come from a boy aged 2 to 9 with acute lymphoblastic leukemia, due to receive a stem cell transplant.

This clonotype appeared a few times. Given a much more abundant clone one base away, this may be a read error. The V and J genes are TRBV24-1 and TRBJ1-2; D is undetermined. CDR3 length: 12 amino acids. CDR1 is KGHDR and CDR2 is SFDVKD in the germline V gene. Here the CDR3 reads CATSDFGYGYPF. CDR3 coding DNA: TGTGCCACCAGTGATTTCGGGTATGGCTACCCCTTC.

In this sample, this clonotype turned up many times. The chain recombines TRBV5-1 with TRBJ2-5; no clear D gene. The CDR3 is 11 amino acids. The V and J ends lost 7 bases and 4 bases respectively, with 8 bases between them. Germline values: CDR1 SGHRS, CDR2 YFSETQ. The CDR3 is CASRWRETQYF. CDR3 coding DNA: TGCGCCAGCCGATGGAGAGAGACCCAGTACTTC.

Many counts were recorded for this clonotype. The chain joins TRBV11-2 to TRBJ2-1; 10 positions match TRBD2. The CDR3 totals 15 residues. Germline assignment: CDR1 SGHAT and CDR2 FQNNGV. V lost 7 bases, J lost 7 bases, and 10 bases stayed unmatched. The CDR3 DNA reads as TGTGCCAGCACCCGAGGGCGAGCGGGGGGGAATGAGCAGTTCTTC. Translating it yields CASTRGRAGGNEQFF.

This chain connects TRBV20-1 to TRBJ2-1; TRBD2 matches 9 bases. The CDR3 loop spans 15 amino acids. The junction had 15 bases not matched to a gene; V was cut back by 6 bases and J by 9 bases. Germline V gives CDR1 DFQATT, CDR2 SNEGSKA (reference sequence). The CDR3 coding sequence is TGCAGTGCGAGTTTAGGGGGCGGGGGGGCAAGTGAGCAGTTCTTC. Protein product: CSASLGGGGASEQFF.

The genes are TRBV4-1 and TRBJ2-2; D is perhaps TRBD2 (7 bases). CDR1 is MGHRA, CDR2 YSYEKL, per germline. The CDR3 extends over 17 amino acids. V was trimmed by 4 bases and J by 0 bases, leaving 15 bases between them. CDR3 nucleotides: TGCGCCAGCAGCCCGGGAGGCGGGGGCTCGAACACCGGGGAGCTGTTTTTT. This encodes CASSPGGGGSNTGELFF.

This clonotype was seen a few times. CDR3 loop: CASSLGQGESPLHF. Here the CDR3 DNA reads TGTGCCAGCAGCTTAGGCCAGGGGGAATCACCCCTCCACTTT. The chain combines TRBV7-9 with TRBJ1-6; 7 nucleotides align to TRBD1. Germline V lookup: CDR1 SEHNR, CDR2 FQNEAQ (reference sequence). The CDR3 contains 14 residues. The J segment lost 10 bases and the V segment lost 1 base, leaving 4 bases of the junction unmatched.

This clonotype has a handful of counts. V and J are TRBV6-1 and TRBJ1-2; no clear D gene. Germline assignment: CDR1 MNHNS and CDR2 SASEGT. The CDR3 is 14 residues long. V lost 7 bases, J lost 7 bases, and 19 bases lay in between. CDR3 amino acids: CASKITSGGSGYTF. The CDR3 region has the DNA TGTGCCAGCAAAATCACCTCCGGAGGGAGTGGCTACACCTTC.

At least ten counts were recorded for this clonotype. The rearrangement joins TRBV12-3 or TRBV12-4 to TRBJ2-1; 7 bases align to TRBD1. Trimming removed 2 bases from V and 4 bases from J; junction bases left unmatched: 14. This CDR3 spans 18 amino acids. The CDR3 protein is CASSLRVLRDSGYNEQFF. In nucleotides, the CDR3 is TGTGCCAGCAGTTTACGAGTCCTGAGGGACAGTGGGTACAATGAGCAGTTCTTC.

This chain uses TRBV19 with TRBJ1-2; 7 bases match TRBD1. CDR1 LNHDA and CDR2 SQIVND come from the germline V gene (reference sequence). CDR3 length: 13 amino acids. V lost 8 bases and J lost 7; bases outside the gene matches: 10. CDR3 DNA: TGTGCCAGTTGGGGAGACAGGGACGCTGGCTACACCTTC. Translating it yields CASWGDRDAGYTF.

This clonotype was counted only a few times. This sequence joins TRBV20-1 and TRBJ1-4; no reliable D call. V lost 3 bases to trimming and J lost 8 bases, with 22 bases between them. Looked up from germline, CDR1 is DFQATT and CDR2 is SNEGSKA (reference sequence). This CDR3 spans 16 amino acids. The CDR3 DNA sequence: TGCAGTGCTAGCCAACTTCGGGGTACGTCAGGCGAAAAACTGTTTTTT. Translation gives CSASQLRGTSGEKLFF.

The V and J genes are TRBV5-1 and TRBJ1-5, with D possibly being TRBD1 (5 bases). Germline lookup yields CDR1 SGHRS and CDR2 YFSETQ. This CDR3 is 13 amino acids long. V was cut by 0 bases and J by 7 bases, with 8 bases left in between. The CDR3 reads CASSLGGGQPQHF. The CDR3 nucleotides are TGCGCCAGCAGCTTGGGGGGCGGGCAGCCCCAGCATTTT.

This clonotype came up a few times. This chain uses TRBV6-1 with TRBJ1-1; D is unresolved. Germline lookup yields CDR1 MNHNS and CDR2 SASEGT. CDR3 size: 13 residues. The V end was cut by 0 bases, the J end by 0 bases, with 2 bases between. The CDR3 DNA reads TGTGCCAGCAGTGAAGCGATGAACACTGAAGCTTTCTTT. It specifies CASSEAMNTEAFF.

This clonotype showed up many times. The gene calls are TRBV2 and TRBJ2-4, with 13 bases aligning to TRBD2. The CDR3 runs to 17 residues. Germline CDR1 SNHLY, CDR2 FYNNEI. The trim removed 6 bases at V and 1 base at J, leaving 6 bases unmatched. The CDR3 bases are TGTGCCAGCAGAGGACTAGCGGGGGCTGTGGCCAAAAACATTCAGTACTTC. It yields the protein CASRGLAGAVAKNIQYF.

In its sample, this clonotype was seen a few times. The V and J genes are TRBV9 and TRBJ2-3; TRBD2 might be the D (7 bases). The germline V gene encodes CDR1 SGDLS and CDR2 YYNGEE. With 0 bases removed from V and 2 bases from J, the gap between germline ends came to 13 bases. The CDR3 runs 16 residues. The CDR3 sequence: CASSVAGGPPTDTQYF. CDR3 DNA sequence: TGTGCCAGCAGCGTAGCCGGGGGGCCACCCACAGATACGCAGTATTTT. Supplemented by reference TRBV9 and TRBJ2-3, the full variable domain reads DSGVTQTPKHLITATGQRVTLRCSPRSGDLSVYWYQQSLDQGLQFLIQYYNGEERAKGNILERFSAQQFPDLHSELNLSSLELGDSALYFCASSVAGGPPTDTQYFGPGTRLTVL.

This clonotype appeared many times. The chain links TRBV6-1 to TRBJ2-3; 7 bases line up with TRBD2. Germline CDR1 is MNHNS and CDR2 is SASEGT. J was trimmed by 4 bases and V by 4 bases; bases with no gene match: 11. This CDR3 has 16 residues. CDR3 coding DNA: TGTGCCAGCAGTGGGGGAGGGGCCTCGGTCCCAGATACGCAGTATTTT. Translating gives CASSGGGASVPDTQYF.

The chain combines TRBV5-1 with TRBJ2-2, with a possible D match to TRBD1 (5 bases). Looked up from germline, CDR1 is SGHRS and CDR2 is YFSETQ. The CDR3 is made up of 16 amino acids. Trimming removed 3 bases at V and 0 bases at J, with 12 bases between. DNA of the CDR3: TGCGCCAGCAGCTGGATGGACACTTCGAACACCGGGGAGCTGTTTTTT. It translates to CASSWMDTSNTGELFF.

V usage is TRBV19 and J usage is TRBJ2-1; tentative D call: TRBD2 (6 bases). Per the germline V gene, CDR1 is LNHDA and CDR2 is SQIVND (reference sequence). With 5 bases removed from V and 5 bases from J, the gap between germline ends came to 19 bases. This CDR3 is built from 16 residues. The CDR3 is CASSWGIRGANNEQFF. The CDR3 nucleotides read TGTGCCAGTAGTTGGGGTATACGCGGGGCCAACAATGAGCAGTTCTTC.

The chain's CDR3 is CASSRGGRIDTQYF. The DNA for the CDR3 is TGCGCCAGCAGCCGGGGGGGGCGTATAGATACGCAGTATTTT. This rearrangement joins TRBV5-1 to TRBJ2-3; 8 bases match TRBD2. Germline CDR1 reads SGHRS; CDR2 reads YFSETQ. The CDR3 runs 14 residues. With 4 bases clipped from V and 5 bases from J, the junction kept 6 bases outside the gene matches.

CDR3 residues: CSALLASWADTQYF. In nucleotides, the CDR3 is TGCAGTGCTTTACTAGCGTCCTGGGCGGATACGCAGTATTTT. The genes are TRBV20-1 and TRBJ2-3, with 7 bases fitting TRBD2. The CDR3 covers 14 residues. V dropped 5 bases and J dropped 6; count of bases not matched to a gene: 11. Germline-derived CDR1 and CDR2 are DFQATT and SNEGSKA (reference sequence).

The sample holds many counts of this clonotype. The chain employs TRBV6-5 and TRBJ1-5; weak D call: TRBD1 (6 bases). Germline-derived CDR1 and CDR2 are MNHEY and SVGAGI. The CDR3 is 10 amino acids. Trimming removed 8 bases at V and 7 bases at J, with 6 bases between. CDR3 in DNA: TGTGCCAGCGGGGGCCAGCCCCAGCATTTT. It translates to CASGGQPQHF.

This chain links TRBV12-3 or TRBV12-4 with TRBJ2-3; D is perhaps TRBD1 or TRBD2 (5 bases each). The CDR3 spans 15 residues. The V and J ends lost 7 bases and 0 bases respectively, with 14 bases between them. The CDR3 bases are TGTGCCAGCACCATGGGGGTAACTAGCACAGATACGCAGTATTTT. Translating gives CASTMGVTSTDTQYF.